This TCR beta chain was observed in a study of T cells in Graves' hyperthyroidism and ophthalmopathy. Notes on the study in general: Most clonotypes expanded in the thyroid (above 0.001) were also present in blood.

V lost 4 bases, J lost 8 bases, and 5 bases stayed unmatched. Germline V lookup: CDR1 MGHDK, CDR2 SYGVNS. CDR3 size: 12 residues. Notes on this clonotype: No antigen is known for it.

The TCR beta CDR3 regions underwent amplification using RNA transcripts as the source. An initial round of RT-PCR targeting the TCR CDR3 relied on the HTBI primer set. TCRdb redid the calling of the multiplex PCR reads with MiXCR, one entry per CDR3 protein. The sample holds 350,000 or so distinct CDR3 sequences; roughly 20% are singletons and the top ten take less than 20%. Active moderate-to-severe ophthalmopathy, Clinical Activity Score at least 3, NOSPECS at least 4, under 3 months' duration. Pregnant or lactating patients were excluded, as were those with uncontrolled infection or other autoimmune disease. Isolation of PBMCs was performed on 8.5 to 10 ml fresh peripheral blood.

This TCR derives from a middle-aged woman with Graves' ophthalmopathy. Sequenced: blood. The V and J genes are TRBV25-1 and TRBJ2-7; TRBD2 aligns across 7 bases. CDR3 in DNA: TGTGCCAGCAGTGGGACTAGAATCAAGCAGTACTTC. It is translated as CASSGTRIKQYF.